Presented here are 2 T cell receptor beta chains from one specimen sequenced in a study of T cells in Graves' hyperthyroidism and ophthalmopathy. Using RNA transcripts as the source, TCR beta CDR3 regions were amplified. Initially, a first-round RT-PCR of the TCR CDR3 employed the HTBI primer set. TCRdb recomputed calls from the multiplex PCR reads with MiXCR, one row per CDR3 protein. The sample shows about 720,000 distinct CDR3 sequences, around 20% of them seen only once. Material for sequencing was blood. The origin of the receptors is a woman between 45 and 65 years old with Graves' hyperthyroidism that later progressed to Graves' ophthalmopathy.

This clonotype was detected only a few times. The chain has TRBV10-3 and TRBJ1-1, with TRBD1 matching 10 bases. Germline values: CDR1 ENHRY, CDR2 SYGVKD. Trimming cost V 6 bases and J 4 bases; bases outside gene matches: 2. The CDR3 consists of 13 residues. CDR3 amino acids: CAIRDRGFTEAFF. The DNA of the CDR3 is TGTGCCATCAGGGACAGGGGGTTCACTGAAGCTTTCTTT.

The CDR3 spells CASSHGQGIIDTQYF. The DNA of the CDR3 is TGTGCCAGCAGTCACGGACAGGGGATCATAGATACGCAGTATTTT. The V and J genes are TRBV6-5 and TRBJ2-3; 9 bases fit TRBD1. The CDR3 sequence is 15 residues long. The V and J ends lost 5 bases and 5 bases, in that order; junction bases with no gene match: 8. CDR1 is MNHEY and CDR2 is SVGAGI in the germline V gene.